The clone carrying this T cell receptor beta chain was detected only once. TCRdb keeps only in-frame clones here, not all; method: immunoSEQ multiplex PCR. Here the sample spans tens of thousands of clones, 95% to 96% being singletons. This CDR3 comprises 18 residues. The germline V gene encodes CDR1 KGHSH and CDR2 LQKENI. Between the trimmed V and J ends, which lost 0 bases and 2 bases, there was a span of 20 bases. These data originate in a study of cytomegalovirus exposure and HLA in healthy donors. The sequence was collected from a woman in her late teens or twenties in good health and CMV-seropositive. The chain joins TRBV18 to TRBJ2-7; no firm D call. The sequencing sample was made of PBMCs. The chain's CDR3 is CASSPPLISRGSPYEQYF. CDR3 DNA sequence: TGTGCCAGCTCACCACCTCTAATTTCGCGAGGTTCTCCCTACGAGCAGTACTTC.